This T cell receptor (beta chain) was profiled in a study of cytomegalovirus exposure and HLA in healthy donors. General study results and limits: Cytomegalovirus association was listed for about 170 TCR beta chains.

Germline lookup yields CDR1 MDHEN and CDR2 SYDVKM. The CDR3 runs 13 residues. Trimming removed 6 bases from V and 6 bases from J, with 14 bases in between. Comment on this clone: Its antigen is as yet unknown.

PCR employed 60 Vbeta and 13 Jbeta primers. Repertoires were generated with immunoSEQ multiplex PCR, while TCRdb's copy carries only in-frame clones and drops some. The sample has over 90,000 clones, roughly four fifths seen once. The TCR was taken from a man in his forties or fifties in good health and CMV-seronegative. Sequencing was performed on PBMCs. V and J are TRBV28 and TRBJ1-2; D unclear. CDR3 coding DNA: TGTGCCAGCAGCTTAGACATGGGAGATGGCTACACCTTC. This codes for CASSLDMGDGYTF.